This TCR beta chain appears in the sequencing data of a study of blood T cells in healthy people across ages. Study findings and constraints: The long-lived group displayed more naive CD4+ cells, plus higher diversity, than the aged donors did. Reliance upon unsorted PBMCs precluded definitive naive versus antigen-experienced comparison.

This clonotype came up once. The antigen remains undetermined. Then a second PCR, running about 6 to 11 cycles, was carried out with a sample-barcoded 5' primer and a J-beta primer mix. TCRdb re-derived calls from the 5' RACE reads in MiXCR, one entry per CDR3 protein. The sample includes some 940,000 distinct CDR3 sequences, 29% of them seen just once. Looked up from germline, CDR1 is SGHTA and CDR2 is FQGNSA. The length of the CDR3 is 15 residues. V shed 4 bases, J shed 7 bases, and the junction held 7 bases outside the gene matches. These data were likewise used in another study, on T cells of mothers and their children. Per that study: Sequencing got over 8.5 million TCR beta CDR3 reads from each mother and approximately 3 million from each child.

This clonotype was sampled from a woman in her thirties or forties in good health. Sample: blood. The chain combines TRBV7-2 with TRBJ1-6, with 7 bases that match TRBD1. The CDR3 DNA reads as TGTGCCAGCAGCTCCCCCGGGACAGCGAATTCACCCCTCCACTTT. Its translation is CASSSPGTANSPLHF.